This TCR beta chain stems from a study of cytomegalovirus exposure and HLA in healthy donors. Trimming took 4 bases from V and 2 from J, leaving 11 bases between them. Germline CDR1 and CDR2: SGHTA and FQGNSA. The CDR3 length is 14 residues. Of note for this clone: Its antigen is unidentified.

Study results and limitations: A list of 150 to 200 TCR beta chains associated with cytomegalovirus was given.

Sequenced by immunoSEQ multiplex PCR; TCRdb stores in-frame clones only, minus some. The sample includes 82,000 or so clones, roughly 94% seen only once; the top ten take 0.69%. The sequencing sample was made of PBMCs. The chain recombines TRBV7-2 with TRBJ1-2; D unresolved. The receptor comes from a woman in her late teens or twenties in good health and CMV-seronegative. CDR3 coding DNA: TGTGCCAGCAGCTCAGTTCCTCCCAACTATGGCTACACCTTC. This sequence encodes CASSSVPPNYGYTF.